This paragraph covers one T cell receptor (beta chain) sequence. Study processing details: Amplification of reference gene primers was used by the study to estimate nucleated cell counts. Measured with immunoSEQ multiplex PCR; TCRdb has only the in-frame clones, and not every one. D and trimming come from the DNA, and the V and J calls and clone size come from that table. The table has 220,000 or so clones, more than 65% seen once. This record belongs to a study of blood T cell repertoires in COVID-19. Study summary: The United States, Italy and Spain provided the acute and convalescent COVID-19 samples. In each case, the material was cDNA or gDNA derived from T cells, B-cell-depleted T cells, or PBMCs.

Sample: peripheral blood. This sequence was found in a woman in her 30s who had recovered from COVID-19.

CDR3 nucleotide sequence: TGTGCCAGCAGCTTGCAGGTCAGCAACTACGAGCAGTACTTC. Translating gives CASSLQVSNYEQYF. This chain links TRBV5-6 with TRBJ2-7; D unresolved. CDR3 length equals 14 residues. The germline gives CDR1 SGHDT, CDR2 YYEEEE. V was clipped by 1 base and J by 3 bases, with 11 bases between them.